Detailed here is one TCR beta chain. The antigen it recognizes is unknown. No much larger clonotype is one base removed from it; base qualities were not supplied. The cysteine opens and the phenylalanine closes a CDR3 of 16 amino acids. Kept here is only the CDR3 DNA, which spans 48 bases and is read in frame from base 1. CDR1 is given as SEHNR and CDR2 as FQNEAQ, both from the germline V gene (reference sequence). V is reduced by 3 bases and J by 0 bases, leaving a spacing of 9 bases between them. This entry is derived from a study of shared clonotypes between healthy human individuals (dated by TCRdb to the early 2020s). Describing the broader study: A couple of women and a few men aged 18 to 49 years were included in the cohort. Blood TCR repertoires of a handful of healthy adults were deeply sequenced to estimate repertoire size and the extent of clonotype sharing between individuals. For each donor, CD4 naive and CD4 memory were each run on three plates, CD8 naive on two plates, and CD8 memory on one plate. Different laboratories and diverse techniques were used to prepare libraries and sequence TCR repertoires, to increase sequencing depth and limit assay-specific biases. Each donor's leukapheresis produced roughly between about 0.85 and 10 billion PBMCs. Beyond this particular receptor, the publication reports: Even with the large sequencing depth, rarefaction of the sorted-subset datasets indicated that sequencing was incomplete. Sharing across a handful of donors was observed for 5% to 6.5% of naive CD4, under 4% of naive CD8, about 2.5% of memory CD4, and about 0.38% of memory CD8 clonotypes. Naive subsets generally had larger estimated clonotype richness than memory subsets. Pairwise subsampling led to the expectation that sequencing depth would affect the degree of clonotype sharing among donors. Because the study included only a small number of donors, the genetic and exposure-history diversity represented was limited. Clonotypes shared by all four sorted-subset donors showed higher generation probabilities than non-shared clonotypes. Only blood was sampled, and tissue TCR repertoires likely differ from those in blood.

For the CD8 naive samples, CD45RO-negative cells were positively selected for CCR7, yielding a CD45RA+CCR7+ population from which TemRA cells were excluded. Healthy HIV-negative adults with no recently reported acute infections or vaccinations were included as donors. All donors were Caucasian adults living in Nashville, Tennessee, USA. Blood was collected by leukapheresis, and PBMCs were isolated by Ficoll-Histopaque density gradient centrifugation and then cryopreserved in liquid nitrogen vapor phase. Analytical flow cytometry was used to check the purity and quantity of each magnetically sorted T cell population. Genomic DNA was isolated from every sorted fraction and measured by UV absorbance on a Nanodrop 2000c. Using the deep immunoSEQ assay, multiplex PCR amplified TCR CDR3 regions from genomic DNA. Genomic DNA extracted from each cell subset was distributed evenly over all wells of several immunoSEQ 96-well plates, and each plate served as one replicate. For sorted subsets, 200 to 250 ng of genomic DNA, equivalent to around 29,000 T cell genomes, went into each replicate PCR. Purified libraries were measured with a Qubit 3.0 fluorometer, size-checked on a Bioanalyzer 2100, and measured again with the KAPA Library Quantification kit. Each immunoSEQ 96-well plate was sequenced on its own single-read 150-cycle Illumina NextSeq 550 flow cell. Under the source paper's analysis protocol: Because the immunoSEQ output held only junctional sequences and lacked quality scores, the filtering could not match the filtering applied to full-length reads. Sequences were annotated with PyIR, a Python wrapper for IgBLAST v1.9, using IMGT germline references to assign V/J genes and CDR3. Reads were removed for weak V/J assignments (E-value above 1e-6), missing CDR3, stop codons, out-of-frame junctions, or ambiguous translated residues. A V3J clonotype was defined by an identical inferred V gene, J gene, and CDR3 amino acid sequence. The percentage overlap between two repertoires was calculated by dividing the number of shared unique clonotypes by the size of the smaller repertoire. Repertoire richness was assessed with RTK rarefaction, the Chao1 estimator, and Recon v2.1 estimates of unobserved clonotypes. For all TCRbeta clonotypes obtained by the gDNA method from four donors, generation probabilities were computed with OLGA. The table comes from immuneACCESS by way of TCRdb, which keeps in-frame sequences with V and J called. Part of the clones is missing from these tables; in studies checked, under half for an unresolved V gene and the rest for unknown reasons. Clone size and V and J calls were adopted from that table, with D and trimming inferred from the DNA. The sample data list approximately 600,000 clones, and approximately 95% of these were observed just once. Clones ranked in the top ten supply about 0.11% of the sample.

The TCR sequence derives from a woman in her 30s in good health. The chain couples TRBV7-9 to TRBJ2-6, with the D gene call left open. The sequenced sample consisted of naive CD8+ T cells sorted from blood. This specimen's cell subset or site label, per the study, means: CD45RA+CCR7+. CDR3 protein: CASSFSPGSGANVLTF. The nucleotide sequence is TGTGCCAGCAGCTTTTCCCCCGGCTCTGGGGCCAACGTCCTGACTTTC.